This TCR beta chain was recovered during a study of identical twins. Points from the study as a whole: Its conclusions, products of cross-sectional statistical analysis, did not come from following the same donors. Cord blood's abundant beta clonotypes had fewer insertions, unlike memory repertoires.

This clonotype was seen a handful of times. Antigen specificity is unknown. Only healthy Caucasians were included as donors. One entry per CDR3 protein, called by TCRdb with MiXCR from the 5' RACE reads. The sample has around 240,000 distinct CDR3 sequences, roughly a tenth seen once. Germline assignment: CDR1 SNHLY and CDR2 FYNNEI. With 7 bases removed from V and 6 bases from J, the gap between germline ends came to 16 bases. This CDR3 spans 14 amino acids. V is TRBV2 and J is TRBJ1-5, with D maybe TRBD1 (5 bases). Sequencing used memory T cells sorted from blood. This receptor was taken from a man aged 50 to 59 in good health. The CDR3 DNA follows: TGTGCCAGCACTCCCGGACGGGGGAGTCAGCCCCAGCATTTT. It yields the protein CASTPGRGSQPQHF.